A selection of T cell receptor beta chains follows, all from one sample in a study of shared clonotypes between healthy human individuals. The method was immunoSEQ multiplex PCR; TCRdb's version includes in-frame clones alone and lacks a portion of them. Of about 820,000 clones listed, more than 85% are singletons. The sequencing sample was made of naive CD8+ T cells sorted from blood. These receptor sequences come from a man aged 25 to 45 in good health. Each CDR3 is given with its conserved first and last residue. Each record gives: D gene, J gene, V gene, clone size, CDR3 length, CDR3 protein, CDR3 DNA. D genes are given only for firm matches. Clone size is not always given. Where it is, it says once, few, many or a class for expanded clones.

NA,TRBJ1-5,TRBV4-3,NA,16,CASSRQWGNSNQPQHF,TGCGCCAGCAGCCGTCAGTGGGGTAATAGCAATCAGCCCCAGCATTTT
NA,TRBJ2-5,TRBV10-1,NA,16,CASSPSPDSWGETQYF,TGCGCCAGCTCCCCGAGTCCGGACTCCTGGGGAGAGACCCAGTACTTC
NA,TRBJ2-6,TRBV7-2,NA,18,CASSPRDGLTSGANVLTF,TGTGCCAGCAGCCCTCGGGACGGACTGACCTCTGGGGCCAACGTCCTGACTTTC
NA,TRBJ2-7,TRBV19,once,14,CASSVAESSYEQYF,TGTGCCAGTAGCGTAGCGGAAAGCTCCTACGAGCAGTACTTC
NA,TRBJ1-5,TRBV27,once,15,CASSLSPSGNQPQHF,TGTGCCAGCAGTTTATCCCCTAGCGGAAATCAGCCCCAGCATTTT
NA,TRBJ2-1,TRBV4-1,NA,15,CASSQDMRHGHEQFF,TGCGCCAGCAGCCAAGATATGAGGCACGGGCATGAGCAGTTCTTC
NA,TRBJ2-1,TRBV7-8,NA,11,CASSLSNEQFF,TGTGCCAGCAGCCTCTCCAATGAGCAGTTCTTC
TRBD1,TRBJ2-7,TRBV7-9,NA,13,CASAGQDSYEQYF,TGTGCCAGCGCTGGACAGGACTCCTACGAGCAGTACTTC
NA,TRBJ2-3,TRBV11-3,NA,12,CASSDSTDTQYF,TGTGCCAGCAGCGATAGCACAGATACGCAGTATTTT
TRBD2,TRBJ2-5,TRBV13,NA,15,CASSLAGGSGETQYF,TGTGCCAGCAGCTTAGCGGGAGGGAGTGGGGAGACCCAGTACTTC
NA,TRBJ1-1,TRBV6-5,NA,12,CATSGQNTEAFF,TGTGCCACCTCCGGACAGAACACTGAAGCTTTCTTT
NA,TRBJ1-1,TRBV11-2,NA,13,CASSLEVATEAFF,TGTGCCAGCAGCTTAGAAGTTGCCACTGAAGCTTTCTTT
TRBD1,TRBJ2-7,TRBV5-4,once,16,CASSLGSGTGSYEQYF,TGTGCCAGCAGCTTGGGATCCGGGACAGGGTCCTACGAGCAGTACTTC
NA,TRBJ1-1,TRBV7-2,NA,14,CASSLISVNTEAFF,TGTGCCAGCAGCTTGATCAGCGTGAACACTGAAGCTTTCTTT
NA,TRBJ2-7,TRBV30,NA,13,CAWRLGYSYEQYF,TGTGCCTGGAGATTGGGGTACTCCTACGAGCAGTACTTC
NA,TRBJ2-2,TRBV9,NA,16,CASSENREANTGELFF,TGTGCCAGCAGTGAAAACAGGGAGGCGAACACCGGGGAGCTGTTTTTT
NA,TRBJ1-5,TRBV5-5,NA,15,CASSLAQHSNQPQHF,TGTGCCAGCAGCTTGGCCCAGCATAGCAATCAGCCCCAGCATTTT
NA,TRBJ2-1,TRBV4-1,NA,14,CASSQEGSYNEQFF,TGCGCCAGCAGCCAAGAGGGATCCTACAATGAGCAGTTCTTC
TRBD1,TRBJ2-1,TRBV29-1,NA,17,CSVEDLPGQGSYDEQFF,TGCAGCGTTGAAGACCTACCGGGACAGGGGTCGTATGATGAGCAGTTCTTC
NA,TRBJ1-1,TRBV9,NA,17,CASSDNKWEVRNTEAFF,TGTGCCAGCAGCGACAATAAGTGGGAGGTAAGGAACACTGAAGCTTTCTTT
NA,TRBJ2-1,TRBV10-2,NA,13,CASSEARYNEQFF,TGCGCCAGCAGTGAGGCTAGGTACAATGAGCAGTTCTTC
NA,TRBJ2-7,TRBV7-6,NA,15,CASSSTGPFSYEQYF,TGTGCCAGCAGCTCAACAGGGCCGTTTTCCTACGAGCAGTACTTC
TRBD1,TRBJ1-4,TRBV11-2,NA,13,CASSLLPGGKLFF,TGTGCCAGCAGCTTACTCCCAGGGGGGAAACTGTTTTTT
NA,TRBJ2-1,TRBV29-1,NA,16,CSVEDPGTGRYNEQFF,TGCAGCGTTGAAGATCCTGGGACGGGTCGGTACAATGAGCAGTTCTTC